These 22 T cell receptor beta chains were sequenced from one sample in a study of blood T cells in healthy people across ages. Primers used in a second PCR of about 7 to 12 cycles were a sample-barcoded 5' primer and a J-beta primer mix. TCRdb reanalysed the 5' RACE reads using MiXCR and keeps one entry per CDR3 protein. The table shows roughly 1,300,000 distinct CDR3 sequences, with 59% occurring only once. The material sequenced was blood. These receptors were obtained from a man aged 18 to 30 in good health.

This chain links TRBV7-2 with TRBJ2-1, with D uncertain. The CDR3 sequence is 15 residues long. Looked up from germline, CDR1 is SGHTA and CDR2 is FQGNSA. Deletions cut 6 bases from V and 5 bases from J, with 17 bases between. CDR3 coding DNA: TGTGCCAGCAGACTCCGCCTTTGGCCCGACAATGAGCAGTTCTTC. Its translation is CASRLRLWPDNEQFF.

This clonotype turned up a few times. The gene calls are TRBV12-3 or TRBV12-4 and TRBJ2-6; unclear D gene. The CDR3 runs to 16 residues. The V end lost 6 bases, the J end lost 1 base, and 13 bases lay between the germline ends. CDR3 nucleotide sequence: TGTGCCAGCAGGTATATCGAGTATTCTGGGGCCAACGTCCTGACTTTC. Protein product: CASRYIEYSGANVLTF.

The DNA for the CDR3 is TGCAGTGCTAGAGAACATAACAAGAACACTGAAGCTTTCTTT. Protein product: CSAREHNKNTEAFF. The chain joins TRBV20-1 to TRBJ1-1; D is uncertain. The CDR3 spans 14 residues. CDR1 and CDR2 from the germline V gene are DFQATT and SNEGSKA (reference sequence). Trimming took off 0 bases at V and 1 base at J, with 9 bases between the two ends.

This clonotype was seen a few times. The chain is built from TRBV11-1 and TRBJ1-4, with D possibly matching TRBD1 (5 bases). The CDR3 runs 12 residues. Trimming removed 5 bases at V and 16 bases at J, with 17 bases between. Per germline, CDR1 SGHAT and CDR2 FQDESV (reference sequence). CDR3 protein: CASSGGPFGTFF. The DNA for the CDR3 is TGTGCCAGCAGCGGGGGACCCTTCGGCACGTTTTTT.

The CDR3 DNA sequence: TGCGCCAGCAGCTTGGACTACCGGAACACTGAAGCTTTCTTT. It translates to CASSLDYRNTEAFF. V and J are TRBV5-1 and TRBJ1-1; no clear D gene. V was shortened by 0 bases and J by 1 base, with 7 bases between the two germline ends. Per the germline V gene, CDR1 is SGHRS and CDR2 is YFSETQ. CDR3 length: 14 amino acids.

The chain joins TRBV6-1 to TRBJ1-5, with 7 bases identical to TRBD1. CDR3 size: 15 residues. From germline, CDR1 is MNHNS and CDR2 SASEGT. The trim removed 6 bases at V and 3 bases at J, leaving 8 bases unmatched. The CDR3 loop reads CASRGGTAINQPQHF. The DNA of the CDR3 is TGTGCCAGCAGGGGGGGGACAGCGATCAATCAGCCCCAGCATTTT.

The rearrangement joins TRBV3-1 to TRBJ1-6; the D gene is possibly TRBD1 (5 bases). The CDR3 contains 14 residues. V was trimmed by 4 bases and J by 4 bases, leaving 8 bases between them. CDR1 LGHDT and CDR2 YNNKEL come from the germline V gene (reference sequence). The CDR3, as DNA: TGTGCCAGCAGCCGACAGCCTTATAATTCACCCCTCCACTTT. The encoded protein is CASSRQPYNSPLHF.

The V and J genes are TRBV12-3 or TRBV12-4 and TRBJ1-1; a possible D gene is TRBD1 (5 bases). V was cut by 8 bases and J by 6 bases, with 16 bases left in between. CDR3 length: 13 residues. The CDR3 nucleotides read TGTGCCAGCTCGACAGCCGGTACGGCTGAAGCTTTCTTT. Translating it yields CASSTAGTAEAFF.

The CDR3 region has the DNA TGCAGTGCTAGAGCAATCCCTAGCGGGGGATTGACCTACGAGCAGTACTTC. Protein sequence: CSARAIPSGGLTYEQYF. V usage is TRBV20-1 and J usage is TRBJ2-7, with TRBD2 matching over 10 bases. The CDR3 sequence is 17 residues long. Per the germline V gene, CDR1 is DFQATT and CDR2 is SNEGSKA (reference sequence). J lost 2 bases, V lost 1 base, and 11 bases had no gene match.

This chain uses TRBV27 with TRBJ2-3, with a tentative D call TRBD1 (5 bases). CDR3 length equals 14 residues. V was shortened by 10 bases and J by 1 base, with 15 bases between the two germline ends. Germline V gives CDR1 MNHEY, CDR2 SMNVEV (reference sequence). The CDR3 sequence: CATRAGYGTDTQYF. DNA of the CDR3: TGTGCCACCAGGGCAGGGTACGGCACAGATACGCAGTATTTT.

The J gene is TRBJ2-3, the V gene TRBV2; 8 nucleotides agree with TRBD2. This CDR3 has 12 residues. V gave up 10 bases and J gave up 10 bases; unmatched junction bases: 10. Germline V lookup: CDR1 SNHLY, CDR2 FYNNEI. CDR3 loop: CATALGLASQYF. CDR3 DNA sequence: TGTGCCACCGCACTCGGACTAGCATCGCAGTATTTT.

The chain uses TRBV20-1 and TRBJ2-1; 10 bases are shared with TRBD2. V lost 6 bases to trimming and J lost 4 bases; unmatched junction nucleotides: 3. CDR3 length: 13 amino acids. Germline V gene lookup returns CDR1 DFQATT and CDR2 SNEGSKA (reference sequence). CDR3 nucleotides: TGCAGTGCCGATAGCGGGGGGTACAATGAGCAGTTCTTC. Protein product: CSADSGGYNEQFF.

The chain recombines TRBV20-1 with TRBJ1-5; D unclear. The CDR3 sequence is 17 residues long. The V gene's germline CDR1 is DFQATT and CDR2 SNEGSKA (reference sequence). V was shortened by 0 bases and J by 0 bases, with 15 bases between the two germline ends. The CDR3 DNA reads as TGCAGTGCTAGAGATTTGCGATGGGAAAGTAGCAATCAGCCCCAGCATTTT. It yields the protein CSARDLRWESSNQPQHF.

This clonotype occurred many times. The CDR3 nucleotides read TGTGCCAGCAGCACCGGGACAGGGACGGAGACCCAGTACTTC. It yields the protein CASSTGTGTETQYF. The chain uses TRBV12-3 or TRBV12-4 and TRBJ2-5, with 9 positions matching TRBD1. CDR3 size: 14 residues. V was pared by 6 bases and J by 5 bases, with 7 bases of the junction left unmatched.

This sequence joins TRBV15 and TRBJ2-1; 13 nucleotides match TRBD2. The CDR3 runs 15 residues. V lost 4 bases, J lost 7 bases, and 4 bases stayed unmatched. Germline V CDR1 and CDR2: LNHNV, YYDKDF (reference sequence). CDR3 region: CATSTTTSGRNEQFF. The CDR3 nucleotides read TGTGCCACCAGCACCACGACTAGCGGGAGGAATGAGCAGTTCTTC. Filled out from reference TRBV15 and TRBJ2-1, the complete variable domain reads DAMVIQNPRYQVTQFGKPVTLSCSQTLNHNVMYWYQQKSSQAPKLLFHYYDKDFNNEADTPDNFQSRRPNTSFCFLDIRSPGLGDTAMYLCATSTTTSGRNEQFFGPGTRLTVL.

The J gene is TRBJ2-2, the V gene TRBV5-1; the D gene is possibly TRBD1 (6 bases). V shed 0 bases and J shed 6 bases, with 15 bases lying between them. Per the germline V gene, CDR1 is SGHRS and CDR2 is YFSETQ. The CDR3 extends over 16 amino acids. CDR3 in amino acids: CASSLVGTSNAGELFF. The CDR3 region has the DNA TGCGCCAGCAGCTTGGTTGGGACATCAAACGCCGGGGAGCTGTTTTTT.

The chain carries TRBV24-1 and TRBJ2-5; 9 nucleotides match TRBD1. The CDR3 covers 14 residues. Germline CDR1 reads KGHDR; CDR2 reads SFDVKD. V gave up 4 bases and J gave up 5 bases; unmatched junction bases: 4. The CDR3 DNA sequence: TGTGCCACCAGTGAGGGACAGGGAGGCGAGACCCAGTACTTC. Amino acid sequence: CATSEGQGGETQYF.

In this sample, this clonotype turned up a few times. The chain recombines TRBV6-5 with TRBJ2-5, with unresolved D. The DNA end is more similar to TRBJ2-7, so the J call may be wrong. The CDR3 covers 14 residues. Germline assignment: CDR1 MNHEY and CDR2 SVGAGI. CDR3 sequence reads: CASSFTAQAYEQYF. In DNA form, the CDR3 reads TGTGCCAGCAGTTTTACCGCGCAGGCGTACGAGCAGTACTTC.

The V gene is TRBV7-2, the J gene TRBJ2-5, with 7 bases that match TRBD2. Per the germline V gene, CDR1 is SGHTA and CDR2 is FQGNSA. V lost 5 bases, J lost 11 bases, and 17 bases stayed unmatched. This CDR3 spans 15 amino acids. As DNA, the CDR3 is TGTGCCAGCAGCCCAGCGGGAATCGAGACAGATACGCAGTACTTC. It codes for CASSPAGIETDTQYF.

This clonotype was seen only a few times. V is TRBV2 and J is TRBJ2-5; D uncertain. CDR1 and CDR2 (germline): SNHLY, FYNNEI. V gave up 7 bases and J gave up 1 base, with 13 bases separating them. The CDR3 is 14 amino acids. The CDR3 DNA sequence: TGTGCCAGCATTCTAGACTGGACCCAAGAGACCCAGTACTTC. It is translated as CASILDWTQETQYF.

The chain carries TRBV11-3 and TRBJ1-1; unclear D gene. The CDR3 has 13 amino acids. V was cut by 5 bases and J by 4 bases, with 11 bases left in between. Germline CDR1 SGHNT, CDR2 YENEEA. The CDR3 sequence is CASSLMDGTEAFF. CDR3 nucleotide sequence: TGTGCCAGCAGCCTAATGGACGGCACTGAAGCTTTCTTT.

This CDR3 is CATSLGGQRYYEQYF. The CDR3 DNA sequence: TGTGCCACCAGCTTGGGGGGCCAAAGGTACTACGAGCAGTACTTC. The rearrangement uses TRBV15 and TRBJ2-5, with D perhaps being TRBD1 or TRBD2 (6 bases each). The DNA end favors TRBJ2-7, so the J call may be wrong. The CDR3 consists of 15 residues. CDR1 LNHNV and CDR2 YYDKDF come from the germline V gene (reference sequence).